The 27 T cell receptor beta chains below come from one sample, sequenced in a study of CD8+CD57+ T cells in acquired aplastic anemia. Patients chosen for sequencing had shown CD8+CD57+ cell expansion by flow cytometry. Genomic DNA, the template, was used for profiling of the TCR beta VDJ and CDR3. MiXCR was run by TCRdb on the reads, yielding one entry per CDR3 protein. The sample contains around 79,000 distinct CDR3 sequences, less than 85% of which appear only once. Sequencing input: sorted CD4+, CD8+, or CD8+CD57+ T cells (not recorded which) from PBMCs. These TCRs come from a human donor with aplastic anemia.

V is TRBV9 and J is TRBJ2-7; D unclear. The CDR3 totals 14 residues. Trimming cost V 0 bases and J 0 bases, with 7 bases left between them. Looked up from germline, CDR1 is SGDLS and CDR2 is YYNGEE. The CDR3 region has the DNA TGTGCCAGCAGCGTAGCTACAAGCTCCTACGAGCAGTACTTC. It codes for CASSVATSSYEQYF.

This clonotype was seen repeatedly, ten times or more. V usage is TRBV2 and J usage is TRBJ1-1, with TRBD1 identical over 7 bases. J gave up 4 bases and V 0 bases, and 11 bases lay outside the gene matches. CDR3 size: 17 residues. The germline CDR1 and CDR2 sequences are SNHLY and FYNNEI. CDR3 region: CASSEAQGRAWGTEAFF. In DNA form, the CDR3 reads TGTGCCAGCAGTGAAGCACAGGGGCGGGCCTGGGGCACTGAAGCTTTCTTT.

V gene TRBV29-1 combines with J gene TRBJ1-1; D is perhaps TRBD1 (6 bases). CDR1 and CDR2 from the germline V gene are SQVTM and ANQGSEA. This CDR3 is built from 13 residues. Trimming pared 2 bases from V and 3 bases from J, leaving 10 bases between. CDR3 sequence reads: CSVEQGMDTEAFF. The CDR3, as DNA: TGCAGCGTTGAACAGGGGATGGACACTGAAGCTTTCTTT.

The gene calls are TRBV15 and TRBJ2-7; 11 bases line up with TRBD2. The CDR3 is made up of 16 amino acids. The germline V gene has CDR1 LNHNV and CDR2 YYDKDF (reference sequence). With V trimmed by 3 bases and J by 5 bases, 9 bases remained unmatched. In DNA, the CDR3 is TGTGCCACCAGCAGGCCTCGACTAGCGGGATCTCACGAGCAGTACTTC. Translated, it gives CATSRPRLAGSHEQYF.

The CDR3 loop is CASSRTNSKETQYF. The CDR3 DNA follows: TGTGCCAGCAGTCGGACGAACTCGAAAGAGACCCAGTACTTC. The V call is TRBV2, the J call TRBJ2-5; D unclear. Trimming took 5 bases from V and 3 from J, leaving 13 bases between them. The CDR3 covers 14 residues. Germline V gene data show CDR1 as SNHLY and CDR2 as FYNNEI.

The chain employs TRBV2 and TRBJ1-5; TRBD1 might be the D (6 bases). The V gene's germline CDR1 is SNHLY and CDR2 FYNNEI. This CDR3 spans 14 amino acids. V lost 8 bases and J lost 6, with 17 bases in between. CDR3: CASLQDRKGQPQHF. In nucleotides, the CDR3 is TGTGCCAGCCTACAGGACAGAAAGGGTCAGCCCCAGCATTTT. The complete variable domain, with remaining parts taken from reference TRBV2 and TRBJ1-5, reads EPEVTQTPSHQVTQMGQEVILRCVPISNHLYFYWYRQILGQKVEFLVSFYNNEISEKSEIFDDQFSVERPDGSNFTLKIRSTKLEDSAMYFCASLQDRKGQPQHFGDGTRLSIL.

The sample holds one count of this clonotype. Written as DNA, the CDR3 is TGCAGTGCTTGGACAGGGGCCTCCTACGAGCAGTACTTC. This encodes CSAWTGASYEQYF. This chain uses TRBV20-1 with TRBJ2-7; 9 nucleotides agree with TRBD1. The germline V gene encodes CDR1 DFQATT and CDR2 SNEGSKA (reference sequence). This CDR3 spans 13 amino acids. J was trimmed by 0 bases and V by 5 bases; bases with no gene match: 2.

This CDR3 is CATSPGPTNYGYTF. The CDR3 DNA is TGTGCCACCAGTCCAGGGCCTACTAACTATGGCTACACCTTC. V is TRBV24-1 and J is TRBJ1-2, with a possible D match to TRBD1 (5 bases). V was clipped by 6 bases and J by 0 bases, with 10 bases between them. The CDR3 spans 14 residues. Germline V CDR1 and CDR2: KGHDR, SFDVKD.

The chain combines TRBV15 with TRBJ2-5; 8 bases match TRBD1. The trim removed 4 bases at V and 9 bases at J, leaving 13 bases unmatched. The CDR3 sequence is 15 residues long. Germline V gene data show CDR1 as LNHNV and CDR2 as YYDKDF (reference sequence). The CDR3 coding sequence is TGTGCCACCAGCACTTTAACAGGGGGTGTCGTGGCCCAGTACTTC. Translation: CATSTLTGGVVAQYF.

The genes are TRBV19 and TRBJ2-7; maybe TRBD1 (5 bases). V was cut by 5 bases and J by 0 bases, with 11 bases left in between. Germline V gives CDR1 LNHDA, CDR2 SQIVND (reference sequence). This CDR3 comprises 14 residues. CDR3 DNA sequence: TGTGCCAGTAGTGGGGCCGACAGCTCCTACGAGCAGTACTTC. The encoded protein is CASSGADSSYEQYF.

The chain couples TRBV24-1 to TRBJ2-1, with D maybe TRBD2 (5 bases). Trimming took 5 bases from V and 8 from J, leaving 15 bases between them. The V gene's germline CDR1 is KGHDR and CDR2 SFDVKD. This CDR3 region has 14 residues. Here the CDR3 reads CATSGYTSRDEQFF. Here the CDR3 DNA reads TGTGCCACCAGTGGTTATACTAGTAGGGATGAGCAGTTCTTC.

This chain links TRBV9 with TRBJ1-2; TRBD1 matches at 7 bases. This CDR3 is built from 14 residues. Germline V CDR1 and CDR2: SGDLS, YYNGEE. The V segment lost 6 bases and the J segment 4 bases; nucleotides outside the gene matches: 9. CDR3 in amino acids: CASTGTAEAYGYTF. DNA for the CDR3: TGTGCCAGCACCGGGACAGCAGAGGCCTATGGCTACACCTTC.

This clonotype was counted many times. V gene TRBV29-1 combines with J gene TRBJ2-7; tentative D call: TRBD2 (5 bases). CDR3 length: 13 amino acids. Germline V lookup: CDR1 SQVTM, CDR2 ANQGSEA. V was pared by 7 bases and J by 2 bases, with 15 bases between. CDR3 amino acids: CSAAGIGTYEQYF. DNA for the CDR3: TGCAGCGCTGCCGGGATTGGGACCTACGAGCAGTACTTC.

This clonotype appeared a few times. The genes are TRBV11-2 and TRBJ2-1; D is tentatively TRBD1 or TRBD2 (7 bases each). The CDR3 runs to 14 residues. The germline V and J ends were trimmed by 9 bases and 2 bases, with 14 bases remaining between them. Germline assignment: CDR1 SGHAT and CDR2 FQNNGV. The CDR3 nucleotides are TGTGCCAGTAGTGCAGGGGGGGCCTACAATGAGCAGTTCTTC. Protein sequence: CASSAGGAYNEQFF.

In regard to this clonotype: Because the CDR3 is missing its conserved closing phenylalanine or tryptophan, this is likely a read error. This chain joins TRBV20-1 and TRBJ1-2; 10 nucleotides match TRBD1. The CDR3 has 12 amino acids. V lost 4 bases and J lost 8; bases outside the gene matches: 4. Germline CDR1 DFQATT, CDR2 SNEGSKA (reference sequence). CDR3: CSAIDRGRGYTL. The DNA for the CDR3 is TGCAGTGCTATTGACAGGGGGCGAGGCTACACCCTC.

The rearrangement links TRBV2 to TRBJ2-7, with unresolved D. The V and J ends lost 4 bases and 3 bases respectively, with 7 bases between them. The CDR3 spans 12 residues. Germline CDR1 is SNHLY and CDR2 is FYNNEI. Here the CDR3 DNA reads TGTGCCAGCAGTGTTTCGGTCTACGAGCAGTACTTC. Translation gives CASSVSVYEQYF.

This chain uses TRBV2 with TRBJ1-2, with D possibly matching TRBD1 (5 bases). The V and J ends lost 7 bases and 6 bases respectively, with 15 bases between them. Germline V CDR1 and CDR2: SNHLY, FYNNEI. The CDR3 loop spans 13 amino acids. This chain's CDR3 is CASMEQGNNGYTF. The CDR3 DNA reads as TGTGCCAGCATGGAGCAGGGCAACAATGGCTACACCTTC.

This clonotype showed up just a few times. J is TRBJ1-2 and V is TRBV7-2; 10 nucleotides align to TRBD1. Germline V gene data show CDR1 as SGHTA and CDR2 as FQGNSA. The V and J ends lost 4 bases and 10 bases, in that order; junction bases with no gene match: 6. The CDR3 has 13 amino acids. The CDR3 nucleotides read TGTGCCAGCAGCTCATCCGGGACAGGGGCCTACACCTTC. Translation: CASSSSGTGAYTF. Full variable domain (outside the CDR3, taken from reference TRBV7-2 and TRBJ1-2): GAGVSQSPSNKVTEKGKDVELRCDPISGHTALYWYRQSLGQGLEFLIYFQGNSAPDKSGLPSDRFSAERTGGSVSTLTIQRTQQEDSAVYLCASSSSGTGAYTFGSGTRLTVV.

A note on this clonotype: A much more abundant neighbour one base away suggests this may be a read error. The CDR3 DNA sequence: TGTGCCAATAGTATGACAGAGAACACTGAAGCTTTCTTT. This codes for CANSMTENTEAFF. This sequence joins TRBV19 and TRBJ1-1, with D possibly matching TRBD1 (5 bases). Germline values: CDR1 LNHDA, CDR2 SQIVND (reference sequence). This CDR3 comprises 13 residues.

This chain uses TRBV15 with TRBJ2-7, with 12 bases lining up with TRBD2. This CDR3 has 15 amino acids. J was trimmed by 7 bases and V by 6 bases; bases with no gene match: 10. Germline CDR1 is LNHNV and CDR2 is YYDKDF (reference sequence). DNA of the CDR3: TGTGCCACCAGACCTCTAGCGGGAGGGCCGGGTGAGCAGTACTTC. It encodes CATRPLAGGPGEQYF.

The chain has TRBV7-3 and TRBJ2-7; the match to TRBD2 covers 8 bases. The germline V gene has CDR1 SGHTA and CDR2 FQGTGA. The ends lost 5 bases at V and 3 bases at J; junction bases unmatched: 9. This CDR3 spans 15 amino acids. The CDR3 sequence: CASSRLAGKVYEQYF. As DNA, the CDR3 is TGTGCCAGCAGCCGGCTAGCGGGTAAAGTCTACGAGCAGTACTTC.

The CDR3 protein is CATSTEISDLNYGYTF. The CDR3 DNA reads as TGTGCCACCAGCACCGAGATTTCTGACCTTAACTATGGCTACACCTTC. The chain couples TRBV15 to TRBJ1-2, with D hard to call. Germline V CDR1 and CDR2: LNHNV, YYDKDF (reference sequence). The CDR3 spans 16 residues. V lost 4 bases and J 1 base, leaving 16 bases between the germline ends.

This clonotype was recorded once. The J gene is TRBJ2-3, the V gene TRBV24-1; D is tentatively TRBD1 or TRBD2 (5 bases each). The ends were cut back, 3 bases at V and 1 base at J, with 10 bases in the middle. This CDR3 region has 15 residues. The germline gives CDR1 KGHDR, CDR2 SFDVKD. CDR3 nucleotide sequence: TGTGCCACCAGTGATGTTAGGGGAGGCACAGATACGCAGTATTTT. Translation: CATSDVRGGTDTQYF.

This CDR3 reads CASRTDRGISPLHF. DNA for the CDR3: TGTGCCAGCAGGACGGACAGGGGGATCTCACCCCTCCACTTT. This rearrangement joins TRBV12-3 or TRBV12-4 to TRBJ1-6; the match to TRBD1 covers 10 bases. CDR3 size: 14 residues. Losses at the gene ends were 6 bases for V and 10 bases for J; bases not matched to a gene: 6.

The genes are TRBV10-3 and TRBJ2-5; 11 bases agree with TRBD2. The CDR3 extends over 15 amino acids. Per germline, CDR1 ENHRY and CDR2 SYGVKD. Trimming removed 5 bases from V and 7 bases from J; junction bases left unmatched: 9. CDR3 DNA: TGTGCCATCAGTACTAGCGGGGGCGCGATCGGGACCCAGTACTTC. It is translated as CAISTSGGAIGTQYF.

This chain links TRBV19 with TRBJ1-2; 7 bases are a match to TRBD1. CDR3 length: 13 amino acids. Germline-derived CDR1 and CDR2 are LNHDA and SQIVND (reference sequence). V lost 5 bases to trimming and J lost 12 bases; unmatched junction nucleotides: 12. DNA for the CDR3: TGTGCCAGTAGTGAGGGGGCGTCCAGATCGAACACCTTC. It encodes CASSEGASRSNTF.

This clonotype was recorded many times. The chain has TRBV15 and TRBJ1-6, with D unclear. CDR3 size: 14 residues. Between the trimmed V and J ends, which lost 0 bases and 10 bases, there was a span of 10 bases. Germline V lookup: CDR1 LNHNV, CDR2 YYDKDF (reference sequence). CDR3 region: CATSRDREGSPLHF. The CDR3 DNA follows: TGTGCCACCAGCAGAGATAGGGAGGGATCACCCCTCCACTTT.